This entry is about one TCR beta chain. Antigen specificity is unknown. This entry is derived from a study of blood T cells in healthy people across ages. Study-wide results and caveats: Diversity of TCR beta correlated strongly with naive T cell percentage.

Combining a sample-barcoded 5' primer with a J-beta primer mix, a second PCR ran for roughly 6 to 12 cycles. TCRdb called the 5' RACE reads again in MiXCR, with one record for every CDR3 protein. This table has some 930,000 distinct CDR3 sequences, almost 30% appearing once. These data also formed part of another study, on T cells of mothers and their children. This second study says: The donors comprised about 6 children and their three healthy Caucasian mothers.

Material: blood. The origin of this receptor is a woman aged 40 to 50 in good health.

CDR3 DNA: TGTGCCAGCGGAGGCGGGGGTCTGGGGGGGGAGACCCAGTACTTC. Translated: CASGGGGLGGETQYF. This rearrangement joins TRBV28 to TRBJ2-5; 7 bases are shared with TRBD2. The length of the CDR3 is 15 residues. The V segment lost 8 bases and the J segment 5 bases; nucleotides outside the gene matches: 14. Germline values: CDR1 MDHEN, CDR2 SYDVKM.